The 23 T cell receptor beta chains reported below all come from one sample, sequenced in a study of blood T cells in healthy people across ages (dated by TCRdb to 2014 to 2015). Libraries came from 5' RACE. The sequencer was an Illumina HiSeq 2500. The second PCR ran for roughly 7 to 11 cycles and used a J-beta primer mix along with a sample-barcoded 5' primer. TCRdb applied fastp at Q25 and MiXCR to the public reads, then kept only in-frame beta chains. Here each entry gathers all rows of one CDR3 protein and keeps the most common genes and DNA. Recorded for this sample are about 570,000 distinct CDR3 sequences; 27% of them occurred a single time. The top ten clonotypes cover 18% of the sample. The material sequenced was blood. All receptors come from a woman between 65 and 79 years old in good health.

The chain recombines TRBV7-2 with TRBJ2-5, with D possibly TRBD2 on 5 matching bases. Gene TRBJ2-1 matches the end of the DNA better, so the J call may be wrong. CDR1 is SGHTA, CDR2 FQGNSA, per germline. This CDR3 spans 12 amino acids. The CDR3 DNA is TGTGCCAGCAGCCGGGAATACAATGAGCAGTTCTTC. Amino acid sequence: CASSREYNEQFF.

The chain is built from TRBV20-1 and TRBJ2-2, with D perhaps TRBD2 (6 bases). With 0 bases removed from V and 0 bases from J, the gap between germline ends came to 17 bases. The CDR3 covers 18 residues. Germline V CDR1 and CDR2: DFQATT, SNEGSKA (reference sequence). The CDR3 DNA reads TGCAGTGCTAGAGATTCGCGGGGCCACAACTCGAACACCGGGGAGCTGTTTTTT. As protein: CSARDSRGHNSNTGELFF.

This clonotype was seen a few times. The germline gene is not matched at one end of the junction; a read error may be the cause. The CDR3 bases are TGTGCCAGCAACCACAGGTCCTCCACTTTCTCTGGGGCCAACGCCCTGACTTTC. Protein: CASNHRSSTFSGANALTF. The J gene is TRBJ2-6, the V gene TRBV5-6; D is perhaps TRBD1 (5 bases). The CDR3 is 18 amino acids. CDR1 and CDR2 from the germline V gene are SGHDT and YYEEEE.

The chain uses TRBV6-2 or TRBV6-3 and TRBJ2-1; TRBD2 aligns across 11 bases. The J segment lost 4 bases and the V segment lost 0 bases, leaving 8 bases of the junction unmatched. There are 18 residues in the CDR3. Germline CDR1 and CDR2: MNHEY and SVGEGT. The CDR3 spells CASSYSHPTSGIYNEQFF. CDR3 coding DNA: TGTGCCAGCAGTTACTCTCACCCGACTAGCGGGATATACAATGAGCAGTTCTTC.

The V and J genes are TRBV6-2 or TRBV6-3 and TRBJ2-7; D tentatively reads TRBD1 or TRBD2 (6 bases each). With 1 base removed from V and 3 bases from J, the gap between germline ends came to 16 bases. This CDR3 has 16 amino acids. Germline loops: CDR1 MNHEY, CDR2 SVGEGT. CDR3 DNA sequence: TGTGCCAGCAGTTACTTCAGGGGCCTAGCGTTCTACGAGCAGTACTTC. Amino acids: CASSYFRGLAFYEQYF.

This chain connects TRBV27 to TRBJ2-5; weak D call: TRBD2 (6 bases). Germline V gene sequence: CDR1 MNHEY, CDR2 SMNVEV (reference sequence). The length of the CDR3 is 15 residues. The V gene lost 6 bases and the J gene lost 0 bases, with 14 bases spanning the gap. CDR3 in amino acids: CASRGLAGNQETQYF. The CDR3 nucleotides are TGTGCCAGCAGGGGTCTGGCGGGGAACCAAGAGACCCAGTACTTC.

The chain recombines TRBV12-3 or TRBV12-4 with TRBJ2-5; 7 bases match TRBD2. The CDR3 is 14 amino acids. V shed 6 bases, J shed 5 bases, and the junction held 9 bases outside the gene matches. CDR3 amino acids: CASSASGGTETQYF. As DNA, the CDR3 is TGTGCCAGCAGCGCCTCGGGGGGAACGGAGACCCAGTACTTC.

The table lists this clonotype with a few counts. The V call is TRBV7-9, the J call TRBJ2-5; D is possibly TRBD1 or TRBD2 (5 bases each). Germline V gene sequence: CDR1 SEHNR, CDR2 FQNEAQ (reference sequence). Deletions cut 5 bases from V and 7 bases from J, with 14 bases between. The length of the CDR3 is 13 residues. The CDR3 nucleotides are TGTGCCAGCAGCCCCGGGACCCTGACGACCCAGTACTTC. Protein sequence: CASSPGTLTTQYF. The whole variable domain, remainder taken from reference TRBV7-9 and TRBJ2-5, is DTGVSQNPRHKITKRGQNVTFRCDPISEHNRLYWYRQTLGQGPEFLTYFQNEAQLEKSRLLSDRFSAERPKGSFSTLEIQRTEQGDSAMYLCASSPGTLTTQYFGPGTRLLVL.

V gene TRBV29-1 combines with J gene TRBJ1-1; no reliable D call. V was cut by 8 bases and J by 8 bases, with 12 bases left in between. The CDR3 has 10 residues. Germline lookup yields CDR1 SQVTM and CDR2 ANQGSEA. The CDR3 sequence: CSPRRSEAFF. CDR3 in DNA: TGCAGCCCCCGCCGGTCAGAAGCTTTCTTT.

This clonotype was observed a handful of times. The chain recombines TRBV5-5 with TRBJ2-6; 9 bases map to TRBD1. CDR3 length: 18 residues. V lost 2 bases and J lost 2; bases outside the gene matches: 8. Per the germline V gene, CDR1 is SGHKS and CDR2 is YYEKEE (reference sequence). Here the CDR3 DNA reads TGTGCCAGCAGCTTACGGACAGGGGTTTTAACTGGGGCCAACGTCCTGACTTTC. Translation: CASSLRTGVLTGANVLTF.

The CDR3 DNA reads TGTGCCAGCAGCAAAGACCGAGGGGGCGCCCGGGAAAAACTGTTTTTT. Amino acids: CASSKDRGGAREKLFF. The V gene is TRBV21-1, the J gene TRBJ1-4; no DNA check was done on the table's D call, TRBD1. TRBV21-1 is flagged as a pseudogene. The length of the CDR3 is 16 residues.

This clonotype was seen once. V and J are TRBV7-2 and TRBJ2-1, with D perhaps TRBD1 (6 bases). Trimming removed 2 bases at V and 2 bases at J, with 13 bases between. The CDR3 contains 16 residues. The germline gives CDR1 SGHTA, CDR2 FQGNSA. CDR3 loop: CASSLFHRVPYNEQFF. CDR3 bases: TGTGCCAGCAGCTTATTTCACAGGGTTCCCTACAATGAGCAGTTCTTC.

This clonotype was seen a handful of times. The J gene is TRBJ1-3, the V gene TRBV4-3, with D uncertain. The V end was cut by 0 bases, the J end by 0 bases, with 9 bases between. Germline V gene sequence: CDR1 LGHNA, CDR2 YSLEER. This CDR3 is built from 16 residues. CDR3 amino acids: CASSQDPSVSGNTIYF. In DNA form, the CDR3 reads TGCGCCAGCAGCCAAGATCCCTCCGTCTCTGGAAACACCATATATTTT.

This clonotype was detected a few times. A single base separates this from a much larger clone, so it may be a read error. The J gene is TRBJ2-1, the V gene TRBV6-2 or TRBV6-3, with 7 bases aligning to TRBD2. Germline CDR1 reads MNHEY; CDR2 reads SVGEGT. This CDR3 comprises 16 residues. The CDR3 nucleotides read TGTGTCAGCAGTTACTCAATGAAGTCTCCTAGCGGTGAGCAGTTCTTC. Amino acid sequence: CVSSYSMKSPSGEQFF.

The genes are TRBV12-3 or TRBV12-4 and TRBJ2-5, with D perhaps assigned TRBD1 or TRBD2 (5 bases each). The DNA end favors TRBJ2-7, so the J call may be wrong. The CDR3 runs to 14 residues. CDR3 sequence reads: CASSLRESGYEQYF. The CDR3 DNA sequence: TGTGCCAGCAGTTTAAGGGAGTCAGGGTACGAGCAGTACTTC.

The chain joins TRBV14 to TRBJ2-5; D is possibly TRBD2 (5 bases). The closer fit of TRBJ2-7 to the DNA end suggests the J call may be wrong. Germline CDR1 is SGHDN and CDR2 is FVKESK. This CDR3 is 16 amino acids long. The CDR3 loop reads CASSPKSGGTTYEQYF. The CDR3 DNA follows: TGTGCCAGCAGCCCAAAAAGCGGCGGAACCACCTACGAGCAGTACTTC.

V gene TRBV2 combines with J gene TRBJ2-6; D is unresolved. Trimming removed 2 bases from V and 2 bases from J, with 4 bases in between. Germline assignment: CDR1 SNHLY and CDR2 FYNNEI. This CDR3 comprises 14 residues. CDR3 protein: CASSEWAGANVLTF. The CDR3 region has the DNA TGTGCCAGCAGTGAATGGGCTGGGGCCAACGTCCTGACTTTC.

The rearrangement uses TRBV3-1 and TRBJ2-3; 16 positions agree with TRBD2. CDR3 length equals 18 residues. The V segment lost 4 bases and the J segment 3 bases; nucleotides outside the gene matches: 7. Germline V gene data show CDR1 as LGHDT and CDR2 as YNNKEL (reference sequence). DNA for the CDR3: TGTGCCAGCAGCCCTGGGACTAGCGGGGGGGCCTGGACAGATACGCAGTATTTT. Its translation: CASSPGTSGGAWTDTQYF.

This clonotype was found a few times. The chain carries TRBV20-1 and TRBJ1-4, with 8 bases that match TRBD1. The germline gives CDR1 DFQATT, CDR2 SNEGSKA (reference sequence). V shed 0 bases, J shed 5 bases, and the junction held 5 bases outside the gene matches. The CDR3 length is 15 residues. The CDR3 DNA reads as TGCAGTGCTAGAGATACCCGACAGGGGAATGAAAAACTGTTTTTT. Amino acid sequence: CSARDTRQGNEKLFF.

As to this clonotype: One end of the junction varies from germline; a read error may be responsible. The V and J genes are TRBV20-1 and TRBJ2-3; D not resolved. Germline V gives CDR1 DFQATT, CDR2 SNEGSKA (reference sequence). The CDR3 contains 14 residues. CDR3 bases: TGCAGTGCGCCTGACTGGCGGAGCACAGATACGCAGTGTTTT. Encoded protein: CSAPDWRSTDTQCF.

The gene calls are TRBV29-1 and TRBJ1-2, with unresolved D. With 0 bases removed from V and 5 bases from J, the gap between germline ends came to 10 bases. CDR3 length equals 13 residues. CDR1 is SQVTM and CDR2 is ANQGSEA in the germline V gene. CDR3 coding DNA: TGCAGCGTTGAAGAGGGTCAGGTTTATGGCTACACCTTC. Translated, it gives CSVEEGQVYGYTF.

The genes are TRBV11-2 and TRBJ2-7; a weak D match, TRBD1 (5 bases). Per the germline V gene, CDR1 is SGHAT and CDR2 is FQNNGV. Trimming took 5 bases from V and 6 from J, leaving 14 bases between them. CDR3 length equals 13 residues. Written as DNA, the CDR3 is TGTGCCAGCAGCCAGGGTCAGTCATCCGAGCAGTACTTC. Encoded protein: CASSQGQSSEQYF.

This clonotype has only a few counts. The gene calls are TRBV7-2 and TRBJ2-5, with TRBD2 matching over 12 bases. V lost 5 bases to trimming and J lost 5 bases; unmatched junction nucleotides: 9. Germline V gives CDR1 SGHTA, CDR2 FQGNSA. The CDR3 spans 16 residues. The chain's CDR3 is CASSPPSGGAEETQYF. The CDR3 DNA follows: TGTGCCAGCAGCCCACCTAGCGGGGGGGCTGAGGAGACCCAGTACTTC.